Shown below are 9 T cell receptor beta chains from a single sample sequenced in a study of cytomegalovirus exposure and HLA in healthy donors. The PCR made use of 60 Vbeta and 13 Jbeta primers. Sequencing was performed with immunoSEQ multiplex PCR; in TCRdb, only in-frame clones are kept and a portion is missing. The sample lists about 160,000 clones, approximately 83% occurring once. Sequencing was performed on PBMCs. The receptor set was obtained from a boy aged 2-15 years in good health and CMV-seronegative.

This clone was seen a single time. This chain connects TRBV5-1 to TRBJ1-2, with 7 bases fitting TRBD1. Trimming took 1 base from V and 8 from J; bases not matched to a gene: 5. This CDR3 region has 13 residues. CDR1 and CDR2 from the germline V gene are SGHRS and YFSETQ. The CDR3 sequence is CASSLIAGGGYTF. CDR3 bases: TGCGCCAGCAGCTTGATCGCAGGGGGAGGCTACACCTTC.

The V call is TRBV10-3, the J call TRBJ1-5; no definite D call. Germline V gene sequence: CDR1 ENHRY, CDR2 SYGVKD. V was shortened by 3 bases and J by 0 bases, with 6 bases between the two germline ends. The CDR3 loop spans 14 amino acids. CDR3 sequence (DNA): TGTGCCATCAGTGACAGGAATAGCAATCAGCCCCAGCATTTT. Its translation is CAISDRNSNQPQHF.

This clone was seen just once. The V gene is TRBV15, the J gene TRBJ1-1; 8 bases are shared with TRBD1. V lost 1 base, J lost 5 bases, and 3 bases stayed unmatched. Per germline, CDR1 LNHNV and CDR2 YYDKDF (reference sequence). This CDR3 has 14 residues. DNA for the CDR3: TGTGCCACCAGCAGAGCGGACAGGGCGACTGAAGCTTTCTTT. It codes for CATSRADRATEAFF.

This chain links TRBV19 with TRBJ2-7; 9 bases are a match to TRBD1. The length of the CDR3 is 16 residues. CDR1 and CDR2 (germline): LNHDA, SQIVND (reference sequence). J gave up 1 base and V 0 bases, and 4 bases lay outside the gene matches. The CDR3 nucleotides read TGTGCCAGTAGTATAGATCTGGGGACAGGGTCCTACGAGCAGTACTTC. Translation: CASSIDLGTGSYEQYF.

This clone was observed a few times. The V gene is TRBV11-2, the J gene TRBJ2-3, with D perhaps TRBD1 (6 bases). The CDR3 has 13 amino acids. Trimming shortened V by 6 bases and J by 0 bases, and 7 bases separated the two germline ends. CDR1 SGHAT and CDR2 FQNNGV come from the germline V gene. The CDR3 here is CASRQGSTDTQYF. The CDR3 nucleotides read TGTGCCAGCAGACAGGGTAGCACAGATACGCAGTATTTT. The variable domain in full, with the rest retrieved from reference TRBV11-2 and TRBJ2-3, is EAGVAQSPRYKIIEKRQSVAFWCNPISGHATLYWYQQILGQGPKLLIQFQNNGVVDDSQLPKDRFSAERLKGVDSTLKIQPAKLEDSAVYLCASRQGSTDTQYFGPGTRLTVL.

J is TRBJ1-1 and V is TRBV9; TRBD1 matches at 7 bases. Germline loops: CDR1 SGDLS, CDR2 YYNGEE. V was clipped by 0 bases and J by 4 bases; unmatched bases: 6. This CDR3 contains 15 residues. The CDR3 sequence is CASSVAVQGTTEAFF. Written as DNA, the CDR3 is TGTGCCAGCAGCGTAGCCGTACAGGGGACCACTGAAGCTTTCTTT.

The chain has TRBV6-6 and TRBJ1-1; D gene uncertain. Trimming stripped 7 bases from V and 8 bases from J, with 11 bases between. The length of the CDR3 is 11 residues. Per the germline V gene, CDR1 is MNHNY and CDR2 is SVGAGI (reference sequence). The CDR3 loop reads CASTSPGEAFF. The CDR3 bases are TGTGCCAGCACCTCCCCAGGCGAAGCTTTCTTT.

V gene TRBV18 combines with J gene TRBJ1-3, with a possible D match to TRBD1 (6 bases). V was shortened by 3 bases and J by 0 bases, with 15 bases between the two germline ends. Germline lookup yields CDR1 KGHSH and CDR2 LQKENI. This CDR3 has 17 amino acids. This CDR3 is CASSPGFGQSSGNTIYF. The CDR3 bases are TGTGCCAGCTCACCGGGTTTCGGACAGTCCTCTGGAAACACCATATATTTT. Full variable domain (outside the CDR3, taken from reference TRBV18 and TRBJ1-3): NAGVMQNPRHLVRRRGQEARLRCSPMKGHSHVYWYRQLPEEGLKFMVYLQKENIIDESGMPKERFSAEFPKEGPSILRIQQVVRGDSAAYFCASSPGFGQSSGNTIYFGEGSWLTVV.

The V gene is TRBV6-5, the J gene TRBJ2-3; a weak D match, TRBD2 (6 bases). The CDR3 length is 15 residues. CDR1 and CDR2 from the germline V gene are MNHEY and SVGAGI. With 2 bases removed from V and 1 base from J, the gap between germline ends came to 10 bases. The CDR3 is CASSYIAEGTDTQYF. CDR3 sequence (DNA): TGTGCCAGCAGTTACATAGCGGAGGGCACAGATACGCAGTATTTT.